The T cell receptor beta chain under discussion was sequenced for a study of metastatic and nonmetastatic thyroid tumors. About the study: Both malignant and benign thyroid patients supplied peripheral blood and tumor or nodule tissue samples, across which the repertoires of these patients were then compared. Whole-study findings and limits: As reported, TCR beta diversity in blood and tumor was significantly higher in malignant thyroid tumors than in benign nodules.

Thyroid surgery was preceded by no treatment in any patient. In its sample, this clone was seen many times. The antigen is not known. Per the germline V gene, CDR1 is LGHNA and CDR2 is YSLEER. The V gene end was trimmed by 3 bases and the J gene end by 4 bases; junction bases not matched to a gene: 14. The CDR3 is 18 residues long. As originally analysed: Researchers built a distant-metastasis classifier for papillary thyroid cancer that drew on CDR3 differences across clinicopathological groups. With MiXCR, TCRdb reprocessed the PCR reads. These V and J calls originate from TCRdb's pipeline instead of the authors' own analysis. The repertoire consists of around 30,000 clones, with 20% to 25% occurring once and the leading ten covering more than 2%.

This TCR derives from a female donor with papillary thyroid cancer or a benign thyroid nodule (not recorded which). Some clones in this sample may be carry-over from other donors' samples. V gene TRBV4-3 combines with J gene TRBJ2-1, with 8 bases that match TRBD2. Sequencing was performed on blood. DNA for the CDR3: TGCGCCAGCAGCCAGACTCCTTTTCGGGCTAGCGGGTACAATGAGCAGTTCTTC. Translated: CASSQTPFRASGYNEQFF.